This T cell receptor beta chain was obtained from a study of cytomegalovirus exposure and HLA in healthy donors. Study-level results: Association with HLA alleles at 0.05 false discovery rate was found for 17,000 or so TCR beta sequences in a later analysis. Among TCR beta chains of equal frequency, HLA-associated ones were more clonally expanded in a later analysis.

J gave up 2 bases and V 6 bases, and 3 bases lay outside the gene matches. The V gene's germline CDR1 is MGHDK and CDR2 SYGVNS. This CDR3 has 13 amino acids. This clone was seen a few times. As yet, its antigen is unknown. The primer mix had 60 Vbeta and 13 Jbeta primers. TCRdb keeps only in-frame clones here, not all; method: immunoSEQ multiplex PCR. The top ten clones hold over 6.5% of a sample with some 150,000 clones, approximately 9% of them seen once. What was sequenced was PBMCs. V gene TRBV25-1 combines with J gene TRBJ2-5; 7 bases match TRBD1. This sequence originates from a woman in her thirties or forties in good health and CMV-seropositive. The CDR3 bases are TGTGCCAGCAGGCTGACAGGGCAAGAGACCCAGTACTTC. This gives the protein CASRLTGQETQYF.